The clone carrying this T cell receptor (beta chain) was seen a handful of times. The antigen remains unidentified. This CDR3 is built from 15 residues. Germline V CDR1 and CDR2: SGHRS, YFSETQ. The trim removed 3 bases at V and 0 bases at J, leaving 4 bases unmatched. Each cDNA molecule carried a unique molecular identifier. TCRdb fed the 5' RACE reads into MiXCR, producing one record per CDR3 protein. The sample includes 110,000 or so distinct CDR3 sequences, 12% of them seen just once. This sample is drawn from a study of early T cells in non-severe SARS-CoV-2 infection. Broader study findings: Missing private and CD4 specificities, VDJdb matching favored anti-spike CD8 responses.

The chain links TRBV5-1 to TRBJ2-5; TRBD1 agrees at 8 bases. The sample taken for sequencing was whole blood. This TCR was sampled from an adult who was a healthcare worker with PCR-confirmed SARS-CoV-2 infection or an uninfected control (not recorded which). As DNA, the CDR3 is TGCGCCAGCAGCTACGGACAGGGCTACCAAGAGACCCAGTACTTC. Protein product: CASSYGQGYQETQYF.